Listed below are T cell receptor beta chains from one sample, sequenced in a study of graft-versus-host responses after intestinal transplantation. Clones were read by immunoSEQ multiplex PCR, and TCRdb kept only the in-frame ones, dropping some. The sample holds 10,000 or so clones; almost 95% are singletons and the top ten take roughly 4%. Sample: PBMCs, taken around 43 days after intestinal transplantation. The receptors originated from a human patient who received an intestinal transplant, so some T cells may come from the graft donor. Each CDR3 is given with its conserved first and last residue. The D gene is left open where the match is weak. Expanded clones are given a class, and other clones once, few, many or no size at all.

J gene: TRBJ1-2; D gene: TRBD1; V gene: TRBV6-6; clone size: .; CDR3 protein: CASSRQGLEGYTF; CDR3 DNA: TGTGCCAGCAGCCGACAGGGGTTGGAGGGCTACACCTTC
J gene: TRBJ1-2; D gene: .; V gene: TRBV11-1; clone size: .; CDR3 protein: CASSPGQSDYGYTF; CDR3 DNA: TGTGCCAGCAGCCCCGGACAGAGCGACTATGGCTACACCTTC
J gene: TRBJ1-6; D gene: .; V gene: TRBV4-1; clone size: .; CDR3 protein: CASSQEGTVLDSPLHF; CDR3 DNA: TGCGCCAGCAGCCAAGAGGGAACAGTCTTGGATTCACCCCTCCACTTT
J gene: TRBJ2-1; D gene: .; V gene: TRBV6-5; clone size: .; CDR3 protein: CASGDHPYSPVEQFF; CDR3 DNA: TGTGCCAGCGGGGATCACCCATACAGCCCGGTTGAGCAGTTCTTC
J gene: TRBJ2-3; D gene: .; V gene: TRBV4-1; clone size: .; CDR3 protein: CASSQESSPDTQYF; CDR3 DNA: TGCGCCAGCAGCCAAGAGTCTAGTCCAGATACGCAGTATTTT
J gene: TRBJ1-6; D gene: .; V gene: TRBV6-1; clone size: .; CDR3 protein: CASSERRSLNSPLHF; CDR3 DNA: TGTGCCAGCAGTGAACGGCGTTCCCTGAATTCACCCCTCCACTTT
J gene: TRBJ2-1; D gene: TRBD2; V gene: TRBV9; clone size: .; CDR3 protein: CASSASGEPIEQFF; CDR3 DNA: TGTGCCAGCAGCGCTAGCGGCGAACCCATTGAGCAGTTCTTC
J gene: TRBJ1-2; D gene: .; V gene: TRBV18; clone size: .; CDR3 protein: CASSPPVGSPYGYTF; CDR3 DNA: TGTGCCAGCTCACCACCGGTTGGGTCGCCCTATGGCTACACCTTC
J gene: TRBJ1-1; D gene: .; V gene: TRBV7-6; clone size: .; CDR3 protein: CASSLLAPMNTEAFF; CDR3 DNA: TGTGCCAGCAGCTTACTGGCCCCAATGAACACTGAAGCTTTCTTT
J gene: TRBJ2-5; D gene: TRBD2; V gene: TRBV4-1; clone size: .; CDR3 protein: CASSHLGLAGGIPQYF; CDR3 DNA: TGCGCCAGCAGCCACCTGGGACTAGCGGGGGGGATCCCCCAGTACTTC
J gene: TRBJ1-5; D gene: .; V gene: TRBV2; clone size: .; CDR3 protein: CASSEVDRFFQPQHF; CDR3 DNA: TGTGCCAGCAGTGAGGTCGACAGGTTTTTTCAGCCCCAGCATTTT
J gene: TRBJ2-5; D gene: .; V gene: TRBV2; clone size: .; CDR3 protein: CASNWGETQYF; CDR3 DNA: TGCGCCAGCAATTGGGGGGAGACCCAGTACTTC
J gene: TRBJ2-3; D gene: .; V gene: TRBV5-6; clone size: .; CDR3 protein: CASSYRLGKTDTQYF; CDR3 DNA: TGTGCCAGCAGCTACAGGTTGGGAAAAACAGATACGCAGTATTTT
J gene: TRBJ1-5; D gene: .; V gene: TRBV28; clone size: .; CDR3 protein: CASTGDRQAFDQPQHF; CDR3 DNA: TGTGCCAGCACCGGGGACCGACAGGCTTTTGATCAGCCCCAGCATTTT
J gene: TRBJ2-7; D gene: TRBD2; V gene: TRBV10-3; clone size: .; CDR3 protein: CAISVLGLREQYF; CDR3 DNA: TGTGCCATCAGTGTTTTGGGACTACGCGAGCAGTACTTC
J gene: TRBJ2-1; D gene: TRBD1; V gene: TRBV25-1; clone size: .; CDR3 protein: CASSSDRSSYNEQFF; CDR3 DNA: TGTGCCAGCAGCTCGGACAGGAGCTCCTACAATGAGCAGTTCTTC
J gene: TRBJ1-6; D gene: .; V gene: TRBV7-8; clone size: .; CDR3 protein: CASSLAYNSPLHF; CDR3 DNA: TGTGCCAGCAGCTTAGCCTATAATTCACCCCTCCACTTT
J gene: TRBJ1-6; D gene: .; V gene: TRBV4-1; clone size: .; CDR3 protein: CASSQDGDGSPLHF; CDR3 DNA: TGCGCCAGCAGCCAAGATGGAGATGGTTCACCCCTCCACTTT
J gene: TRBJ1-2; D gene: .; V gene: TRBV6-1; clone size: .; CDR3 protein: CARGESGYGYTF; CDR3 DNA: TGTGCCAGGGGGGAATCGGGCTATGGCTACACCTTC
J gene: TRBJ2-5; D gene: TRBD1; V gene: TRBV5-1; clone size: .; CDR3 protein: CASSKPGTGRGETQYF; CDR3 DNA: TGCGCCAGCAGCAAACCCGGGACAGGGCGAGGGGAGACCCAGTACTTC
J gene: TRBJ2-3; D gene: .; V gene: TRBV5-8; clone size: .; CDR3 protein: CASSVADTQYF; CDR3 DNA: TGTGCCAGCAGCGTTGCAGATACGCAGTATTTT
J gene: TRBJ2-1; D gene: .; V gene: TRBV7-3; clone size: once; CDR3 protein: CASSFGVYNEQFF; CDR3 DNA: TGTGCCAGCAGCTTCGGGGTTTACAATGAGCAGTTCTTC
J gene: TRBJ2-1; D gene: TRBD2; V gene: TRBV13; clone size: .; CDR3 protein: CASSPTSGELYNEQFF; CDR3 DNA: TGTGCCAGCAGCCCCACTAGCGGGGAGCTTTACAATGAGCAGTTCTTC
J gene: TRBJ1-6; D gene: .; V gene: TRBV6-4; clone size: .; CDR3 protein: CASSDSGYNSPLHF; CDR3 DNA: TGTGCCAGCAGTGACTCCGGCTATAATTCACCCCTCCACTTT
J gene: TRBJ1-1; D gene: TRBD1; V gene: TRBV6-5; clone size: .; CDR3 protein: CASNPQGASGTEAFF; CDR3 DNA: TGTGCCAGCAATCCACAGGGGGCTTCTGGTACTGAAGCTTTCTTT
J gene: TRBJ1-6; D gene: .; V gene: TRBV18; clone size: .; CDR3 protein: CASWNQGTFSPLHF; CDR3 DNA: TGTGCCAGCTGGAACCAGGGGACCTTCTCACCCCTCCACTTT
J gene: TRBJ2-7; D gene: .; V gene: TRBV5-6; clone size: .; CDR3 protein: CASSIAASITLSYEQYF; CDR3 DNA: TGTGCCAGCAGCATTGCGGCCTCGATAACTCTCTCCTACGAGCAGTACTTC
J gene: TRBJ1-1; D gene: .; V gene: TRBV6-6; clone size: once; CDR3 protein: CASSYNWENTEAFF; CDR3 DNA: TGTGCCAGCAGTTACAATTGGGAGAACACTGAAGCTTTCTTT
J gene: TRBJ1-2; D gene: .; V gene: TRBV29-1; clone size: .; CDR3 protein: CSVEDGSGHGVYGYTF; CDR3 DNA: TGCAGCGTTGAAGATGGGTCAGGGCATGGCGTCTATGGCTACACCTTC
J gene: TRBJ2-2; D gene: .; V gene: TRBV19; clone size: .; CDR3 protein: CASGAAGELFF; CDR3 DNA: TGTGCCAGCGGGGCGGCCGGGGAGCTGTTTTTT
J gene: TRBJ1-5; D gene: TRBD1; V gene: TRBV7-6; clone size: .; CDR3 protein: CASSPNRGRGSQPQHF; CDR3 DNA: TGTGCCAGCAGCCCAAACAGGGGGCGCGGGAGCCAGCCCCAGCATTTT
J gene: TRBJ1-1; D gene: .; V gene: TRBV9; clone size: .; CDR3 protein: CASSVAPGTEAFF; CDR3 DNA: TGTGCCAGCAGCGTAGCCCCAGGGACTGAAGCTTTCTTT
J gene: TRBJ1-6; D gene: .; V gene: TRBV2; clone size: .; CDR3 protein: CASTPEGGSYNSPLHF; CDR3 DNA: TGTGCCAGCACCCCCGAAGGGGGCTCCTATAATTCACCCCTCCACTTT
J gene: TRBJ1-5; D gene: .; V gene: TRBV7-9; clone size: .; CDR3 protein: CASSLLNQPQHF; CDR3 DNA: TGTGCCAGCAGCTTATTGAATCAGCCCCAGCATTTT
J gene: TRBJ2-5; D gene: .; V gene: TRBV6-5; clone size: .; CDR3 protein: CASSPGGRGQYF; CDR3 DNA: TGTGCCAGCAGTCCAGGGGGGCGGGGGCAGTACTTC
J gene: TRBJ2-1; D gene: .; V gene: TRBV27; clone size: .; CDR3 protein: CASSFLGNEQFF; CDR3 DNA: TGTGCCAGCAGTTTTTTGGGTAATGAGCAGTTCTTC
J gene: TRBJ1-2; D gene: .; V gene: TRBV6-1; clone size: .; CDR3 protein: CASRGSGNYGYTF; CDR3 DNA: TGTGCCAGCAGGGGGTCAGGAAACTATGGCTACACCTTC
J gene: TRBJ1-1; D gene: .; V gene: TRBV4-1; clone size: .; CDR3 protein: CASSQPAGMNTEAFF; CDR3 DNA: TGCGCCAGCAGCCAACCGGCAGGGATGAACACTGAAGCTTTCTTT
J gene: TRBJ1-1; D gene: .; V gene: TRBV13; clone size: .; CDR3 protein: CASSLRTGTEAFF; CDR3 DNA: TGTGCCAGCAGCTTGAGGACGGGAACTGAAGCTTTCTTT
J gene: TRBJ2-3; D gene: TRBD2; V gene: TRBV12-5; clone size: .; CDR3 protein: CASVPPSGGPDTQYF; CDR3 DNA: TGTGCTAGTGTCCCTCCCAGCGGGGGGCCCGATACGCAGTATTTT
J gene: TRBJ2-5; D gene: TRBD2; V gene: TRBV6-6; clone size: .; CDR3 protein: CASSYVAGDLRETQYF; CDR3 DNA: TGTGCCAGCAGTTACGTGGCGGGGGACCTCCGGGAGACCCAGTACTTC
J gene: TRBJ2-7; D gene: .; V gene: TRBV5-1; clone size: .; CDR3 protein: CASRDTVEQYF; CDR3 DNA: TGCGCCAGCAGGGACACGGTCGAGCAGTACTTC
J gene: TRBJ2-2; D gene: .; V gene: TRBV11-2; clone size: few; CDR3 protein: CASGGELFF; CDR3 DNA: TGTGCCTCGGGCGGGGAGCTGTTTTTT
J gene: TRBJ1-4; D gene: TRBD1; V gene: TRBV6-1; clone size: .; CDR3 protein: CASSDLTGGEKLFF; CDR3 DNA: TGTGCCAGCAGTGATTTGACAGGGGGCGAAAAACTGTTTTTT
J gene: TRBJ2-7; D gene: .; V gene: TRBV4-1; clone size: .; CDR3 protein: CASSQGRGSTYEQYF; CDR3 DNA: TGCGCCAGCAGCCAAGGACGGGGCAGCACCTACGAGCAGTACTTC
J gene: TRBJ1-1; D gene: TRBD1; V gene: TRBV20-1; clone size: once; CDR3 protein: CSTGGSTEAFF; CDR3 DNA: TGCAGCACAGGGGGCTCTACTGAAGCTTTCTTT
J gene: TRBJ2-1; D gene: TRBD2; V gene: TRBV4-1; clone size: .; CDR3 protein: CASSRGGPANEQFF; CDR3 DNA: TGCGCCAGCAGCCGCGGGGGGCCGGCCAATGAGCAGTTCTTC
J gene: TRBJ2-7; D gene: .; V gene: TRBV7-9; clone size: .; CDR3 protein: CASSLPGAYEQYF; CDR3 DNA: TGTGCCAGCAGCTTGCCAGGGGCCTACGAGCAGTACTTC
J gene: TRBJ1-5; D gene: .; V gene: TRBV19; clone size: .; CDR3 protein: CASSTGVFGPQHF; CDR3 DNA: TGTGCCAGTAGTACAGGGGTTTTTGGGCCCCAGCATTTT
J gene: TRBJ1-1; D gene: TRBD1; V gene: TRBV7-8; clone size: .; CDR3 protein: CASSLEPGQGFRGLGTEAFF; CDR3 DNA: TGTGCCAGCAGCTTAGAACCGGGACAGGGTTTTAGAGGATTGGGCACTGAAGCTTTCTTT